A selection of T cell receptor beta chains follows, all from one sample in a study of regulatory T cells in long-lasting Graves disease. Using its own MiXCR run on the multiplex PCR reads, TCRdb lists one record per CDR3 protein. Here the sample spans some 470,000 distinct CDR3 sequences, roughly 21% being singletons. This specimen was peripheral blood mononuclear cells (PBMCs), taken when the disease was refractory, from a patient treated with antithyroid drugs. All receptors derive from a female donor with Graves disease. Each CDR3 is given with its conserved first and last residue. Fields, in order: CDR3 protein, V gene.

cdr3_aa: CSARRDFYEQYF; v_call: TRBV20-1
cdr3_aa: CASSHRDAHGYTF; v_call: TRBV6-2/TRBV6-3
cdr3_aa: CASSQLEFGRLYGYTF; v_call: TRBV4-1
cdr3_aa: CASGTSGRETQYF; v_call: TRBV19
cdr3_aa: CASSLTGVGTEAFF; v_call: TRBV6-9
cdr3_aa: CASSLTGDINQPQHF; v_call: TRBV5-1
cdr3_aa: CASSQGQGARTEAFF; v_call: TRBV4-1
cdr3_aa: CASSYSLPSGGSHEQYF; v_call: TRBV6-5
cdr3_aa: CSASSGDDQETQYF; v_call: TRBV20-1
cdr3_aa: CASKAEGAHEQYF; v_call: TRBV7-9
cdr3_aa: CASTDGSSYEQYF; v_call: TRBV6-1
cdr3_aa: CASSPVPGQGKGHEQYF; v_call: TRBV28
cdr3_aa: CATSRNPGTEAFF; v_call: TRBV15
cdr3_aa: CASRPGQGVGGELFF; v_call: TRBV7-2
cdr3_aa: CASSIVGRGNQETQYF; v_call: TRBV19
cdr3_aa: CASSVGGTSANTGELFF; v_call: TRBV9
cdr3_aa: CASSVMTGGSYGYTF; v_call: TRBV2
cdr3_aa: CASSLDRVAQPQHF; v_call: TRBV7-3
cdr3_aa: CASSASGGYRNTEAFF; v_call: TRBV6-1
cdr3_aa: CASSLGSRLAKNIQYF; v_call: TRBV13
cdr3_aa: CASSRGGLAADTQYF; v_call: TRBV2
cdr3_aa: CSARMGYYSGANVLTF; v_call: TRBV20-1
cdr3_aa: CASSVGDTRGEKLFF; v_call: TRBV9
cdr3_aa: CASTNRDRASYGQYF; v_call: TRBV6-1
cdr3_aa: CASNDYLRDQPQHF; v_call: TRBV6-1
cdr3_aa: CASSQLRYSSGEKLFF; v_call: TRBV3-1
cdr3_aa: CASSVGQSSNQPQHF; v_call: TRBV9
cdr3_aa: CASRVGGEGTPEQYF; v_call: TRBV28
cdr3_aa: CASRRYGSSYEQYF; v_call: TRBV11-2
cdr3_aa: CASSLPGRYEAFF; v_call: TRBV19
cdr3_aa: CSARAPSGSYEQYF; v_call: TRBV20-1
cdr3_aa: CACSQIAKNIQYF; v_call: TRBV30
cdr3_aa: CASSPFRGGETQYF; v_call: TRBV27
cdr3_aa: CASSPRGGPENFDEQFF; v_call: TRBV11-2
cdr3_aa: CSATVNQGKNSPLHF; v_call: TRBV20-1
cdr3_aa: CASSIAGGPRATNEKLFF; v_call: TRBV6-1
cdr3_aa: CASSRDTDTQYF; v_call: TRBV12-3/TRBV12-4
cdr3_aa: CASSLIGQASGNTIYF; v_call: TRBV7-2
cdr3_aa: CATGRGGGHTGELFF; v_call: TRBV15
cdr3_aa: CSARDAGANQETQYF; v_call: TRBV20-1
cdr3_aa: CASTDTGTVAYGGYGYTF; v_call: TRBV28
cdr3_aa: CASSLARGTHEQYF; v_call: TRBV7-2
cdr3_aa: CASSYGMGSYEQYF; v_call: TRBV6-9
cdr3_aa: CSALQDYYETQYF; v_call: TRBV20-1
cdr3_aa: CASSSQQGGKNTGELFF; v_call: TRBV9
cdr3_aa: CSVVYVGSYEQYF; v_call: TRBV29-1
cdr3_aa: CASSPNQGTEAFF; v_call: TRBV18
cdr3_aa: CASNVPRSRYSNQPQHF; v_call: TRBV6-1
cdr3_aa: CASSEQGLNTEAFF; v_call: TRBV6-1
cdr3_aa: CSVSQGTGELFF; v_call: TRBV29-1
cdr3_aa: CASQREQNTEAFF; v_call: TRBV19
cdr3_aa: CASKTGEGTEAFF; v_call: TRBV6-1